These 14 T cell receptor beta chains were all obtained from the same sample, sequenced in a study of blood T cell repertoires in COVID-19 (dated by TCRdb to between 2020 and 2021). The library was produced with the immunoSEQ multiplex PCR assay. TCRdb holds this immuneACCESS table with in-frame rearrangements only. Some clones are missing; in checked studies, unresolved V genes explain under half, and the rest has no known cause. This sample comprises about 130,000 clones, around 70% of them detected only once. The ten largest clones represent around 6.2% of the sample. Material: peripheral blood. These receptors came from a man aged 80 or over with COVID-19, enrolled during active disease.

This clone came up a few times. The chain is built from TRBV19 and TRBJ2-7; the match to TRBD2 covers 10 bases. V was pared by 6 bases and J by 3 bases, with 5 bases of the junction left unmatched. Germline CDR1 and CDR2: LNHDA and SQIVND (reference sequence). This CDR3 contains 14 residues. The CDR3 region is CASSPASGSYEQYF. The CDR3 nucleotides read TGTGCCAGTAGCCCGGCTAGCGGGAGCTACGAGCAGTACTTC.

The chain couples TRBV21-1 to TRBJ1-3; TRBD1 is taken as the D call from the table, unchecked against the DNA. TRBV21-1 is shown as a pseudogene. The CDR3 is made up of 15 amino acids. The CDR3 DNA follows: TGTGCCAGCAGCAATCGACAGGGGGCTGGAAACACCATATATTTT. Residues: CASSNRQGAGNTIYF.

The gene calls are TRBV7-9 and TRBJ2-5; 9 bases agree with TRBD2. Looked up from germline, CDR1 is SEHNR and CDR2 is FQNEAQ (reference sequence). The length of the CDR3 is 18 residues. The V and J ends lost 5 bases and 1 base, in that order; junction bases with no gene match: 14. Written as DNA, the CDR3 is TGTGCCAGCAGCCATCCCCGCAGGACTAGCGTGACCCAAGAGACCCAGTACTTC. Translated, it gives CASSHPRRTSVTQETQYF.

This CDR3 is CASSRFGDYGYTF. The CDR3 DNA reads as TGTGCCAGCAGTCGATTCGGAGACTATGGCTACACCTTC. The V call is TRBV28, the J call TRBJ1-2; no clear D gene. Germline V gene data show CDR1 as MDHEN and CDR2 as SYDVKM. The length of the CDR3 is 13 residues. V was shortened by 5 bases and J by 3 bases, with 10 bases between the two germline ends.

CDR3: CASDGQPGFNEQFF. The CDR3 bases are TGTGCCAGCGACGGACAGCCCGGTTTCAATGAGCAGTTCTTC. This chain connects TRBV28 to TRBJ2-1; weak D call: TRBD1 (6 bases). Looked up from germline, CDR1 is MDHEN and CDR2 is SYDVKM. The CDR3 sequence is 14 residues long. With 8 bases removed from V and 6 bases from J, the gap between germline ends came to 17 bases.

The chain couples TRBV7-8 to TRBJ2-7; TRBD2 matches 11 bases. The V gene's germline CDR1 is SGHVS and CDR2 FQNEAQ. Losses at the gene ends were 2 bases for V and 4 bases for J; bases not matched to a gene: 4. The CDR3 loop spans 15 amino acids. CDR3 amino acids: CASSLSGTSGYEQYF. The CDR3 DNA reads TGTGCCAGCAGCTTATCCGGGACTAGCGGTTACGAGCAGTACTTC.

The V call is TRBV4-2, the J call TRBJ1-2; 8 positions agree with TRBD1. This CDR3 is built from 15 residues. Germline CDR1 is LGHNA and CDR2 is YNFKEQ. V was pared by 6 bases and J by 8 bases, with 14 bases of the junction left unmatched. Here the CDR3 DNA reads TGTGCCAGCAGTTATAGGACAGGGAGTGCTAAGGGCTACACCTTC. This codes for CASSYRTGSAKGYTF.

The chain uses TRBV27 and TRBJ2-7; D is possibly TRBD2 (7 bases). From germline, CDR1 is MNHEY and CDR2 SMNVEV (reference sequence). The CDR3 has 15 amino acids. V was clipped by 6 bases and J by 5 bases, with 20 bases between them. CDR3 amino acids: CASRPIGGRVHEQYF. The CDR3, as DNA: TGTGCCAGCAGACCCATCGGGGGGCGGGTACACGAGCAGTACTTC.

The J gene is TRBJ1-3, the V gene TRBV13, with D unclear. The germline gives CDR1 PRHDT, CDR2 FYEKMQ (reference sequence). The CDR3 loop spans 15 amino acids. V lost 1 base and J lost 0, with 7 bases in between. In nucleotides, the CDR3 is TGTGCCAGCAGCTTAGAACGCGGCTCTGGAAACACCATATATTTT. This sequence encodes CASSLERGSGNTIYF.

This clone is a singleton in its sample. The rearrangement links TRBV7-2 to TRBJ2-2; TRBD2 aligns across 8 bases. Losses at the gene ends were 5 bases for V and 7 bases for J; bases not matched to a gene: 6. CDR1 is SGHTA and CDR2 is FQGNSA in the germline V gene. The CDR3 has 14 amino acids. The CDR3 sequence is CASSVLAGGGELFF. As DNA, the CDR3 is TGTGCCAGCAGCGTCCTAGCGGGCGGCGGGGAGCTGTTTTTT.

V usage is TRBV5-4 and J usage is TRBJ1-2, with D possibly matching TRBD1 (6 bases). The germline CDR1 and CDR2 sequences are SGHNT and YYREEE (reference sequence). The length of the CDR3 is 15 residues. The ends were cut back, 1 base at V and 4 bases at J, with 14 bases in the middle. CDR3 region: CASSLSQGMFYGYTF. DNA of the CDR3: TGTGCCAGCAGCTTGTCTCAGGGGATGTTCTATGGCTACACCTTC. Drawing the rest from reference TRBV5-4 and TRBJ1-2, the complete variable domain is ETGVTQSPTHLIKTRGQQVTLRCSSQSGHNTVSWYQQALGQGPQFIFQYYREEENGRGNFPPRFSGLQFPNYSSELNVNALELDDSALYLCASSLSQGMFYGYTFGSGTRLTVV.

This clone was found once. The chain uses TRBV5-4 and TRBJ1-2, with a weak D call TRBD1 (5 bases). Germline loops: CDR1 SGHNT, CDR2 YYREEE (reference sequence). The CDR3 has 14 amino acids. The V gene lost 3 bases and the J gene lost 2 bases, with 11 bases spanning the gap. CDR3 in DNA: TGTGCCAGCAGCTCTGCGGGGGTCAACTATGGCTACACCTTC. Translation gives CASSSAGVNYGYTF.

The chain joins TRBV18 to TRBJ2-7, with 11 bases aligning to TRBD1. The CDR3 has 15 residues. The germline V gene has CDR1 KGHSH and CDR2 LQKENI. Trimming removed 2 bases from V and 3 bases from J; junction bases left unmatched: 3. This CDR3 reads CASSPSGQGGYEQYF. CDR3 nucleotides: TGTGCCAGCTCACCATCGGGACAGGGGGGCTACGAGCAGTACTTC.

Here the CDR3 reads CASSDSGTSGRGTQYF. CDR3 nucleotide sequence: TGTGCCAGCAGCGACTCTGGGACTAGCGGGCGGGGGACCCAGTACTTC. This chain links TRBV9 with TRBJ2-5, with 12 bases fitting TRBD2. J lost 7 bases, V lost 3 bases, and 10 bases had no gene match. The CDR3 consists of 16 residues. CDR1 and CDR2 from the germline V gene are SGDLS and YYNGEE.